Listed here are 9 T cell receptor beta chains from one sample, sequenced in a study of beta chain features in type 1 diabetes. What was sequenced were expressed TCRB transcripts, since all of the isolated RNA had been reverse transcribed. The table came from immunoSEQ multiplex PCR; TCRdb's copy has only in-frame clones and leaves some out. Here the sample spans 600,000 or so clones, around an eighth being singletons. Antigens of these TCRs are unknown. Study-level points and caveats: Type 1 diabetes patients had moderately but significantly shorter TCRB CDR3s in all four CD4+ subsets.

What was sequenced was naive CD4+ T cells from blood. Source of these receptors: a man between 18 and 29 years old with type 1 diabetes.

This clone was detected only a few times. The rearrangement uses TRBV7-2 and TRBJ1-2; 7 bases agree with TRBD1. Looked up from germline, CDR1 is SGHTA and CDR2 is FQGNSA. CDR3 length: 13 amino acids. V shed 5 bases, J shed 5 bases, and the junction held 5 bases outside the gene matches. Written as DNA, the CDR3 is TGTGCCAGCAGCCCGGGACAGAAGTATGGCTACACCTTC. Protein product: CASSPGQKYGYTF.

V gene TRBV9 combines with J gene TRBJ2-1, with 9 bases aligning to TRBD2. V dropped 0 bases and J dropped 8; count of bases not matched to a gene: 3. The CDR3 extends over 14 amino acids. Germline loops: CDR1 SGDLS, CDR2 YYNGEE. Written as DNA, the CDR3 is TGTGCCAGCAGCGTAGGAAGCGGGGGGTATGAGCAGTTCTTC. Its translation is CASSVGSGGYEQFF. Supplemented by reference TRBV9 and TRBJ2-1, the full variable domain reads DSGVTQTPKHLITATGQRVTLRCSPRSGDLSVYWYQQSLDQGLQFLIQYYNGEERAKGNILERFSAQQFPDLHSELNLSSLELGDSALYFCASSVGSGGYEQFFGPGTRLTVL.

This clone has more than one count but fewer than ten. The gene calls are TRBV29-1 and TRBJ2-2; TRBD1 agrees at 8 bases. The CDR3 totals 13 residues. Germline CDR1 SQVTM, CDR2 ANQGSEA. In DNA form, the CDR3 reads TGCGCAGGCAGGGGGCAGAACACCGGGGAGCTGTTTTTT. Translation gives CAGRGQNTGELFF.

The CDR3, as DNA: TGCGCCAGCAGCACGGGACAGACGAGCTCCTACGAGCAGTACTTC. Translated: CASSTGQTSSYEQYF. The J gene is TRBJ2-7, the V gene TRBV5-1; 7 bases map to TRBD1. The length of the CDR3 is 15 residues. J was trimmed by 0 bases and V by 4 bases; bases with no gene match: 7. Germline loops: CDR1 SGHRS, CDR2 YFSETQ.

Only a few counts were recorded for this clone. This specimen includes other DNA sequences encoding the same CDR3. The V gene is TRBV10-3, the J gene TRBJ2-5, with D unclear. Deletions cut 4 bases from V and 0 bases from J, with 6 bases between. Germline CDR1 ENHRY, CDR2 SYGVKD. The CDR3 is 13 residues long. The CDR3 here is CAISGDNQETQYF. CDR3 bases: TGTGCCATCAGTGGAGACAACCAAGAGACCCAGTACTTC.

The rearrangement links TRBV5-1 to TRBJ2-3, with D possibly matching TRBD2 (5 bases). Trimming removed 1 base at V and 1 base at J, with 10 bases between. CDR1 is SGHRS and CDR2 is YFSETQ in the germline V gene. The CDR3 covers 15 residues. The CDR3 is CASSLSGLRTDTQYF. As DNA, the CDR3 is TGCGCCAGCAGCTTGTCTGGACTGCGCACAGATACGCAGTATTTT. The whole variable domain, filled in from reference TRBV5-1 and TRBJ2-3, reads KAGVTQTPRYLIKTRGQQVTLSCSPISGHRSVSWYQQTPGQGLQFLFEYFSETQRNKGNFPGRFSGRQFSNSRSEMNVSTLELGDSALYLCASSLSGLRTDTQYFGPGTRLTVL.

This clone was seen a few times. The chain has TRBV11-2 and TRBJ2-4; D is uncertain. Germline V gene sequence: CDR1 SGHAT, CDR2 FQNNGV. Between the trimmed V and J ends, which lost 3 bases and 8 bases, there was a span of 8 bases. The CDR3 has 12 residues. CDR3 nucleotides: TGTGCCAGCAGCTTGGCTCGGGACATTCAGTACTTC. Translated, it gives CASSLARDIQYF.

This rearrangement joins TRBV7-2 to TRBJ1-2; 7 positions agree with TRBD1. J was trimmed by 5 bases and V by 7 bases; bases with no gene match: 7. Germline-derived CDR1 and CDR2 are SGHTA and FQGNSA. The CDR3 consists of 13 residues. The DNA of the CDR3 is TGTGCCAGCACCCTAGGGGGCGGGTATGGCTACACCTTC. It encodes CASTLGGGYGYTF.

The chain has TRBV6-4 and TRBJ2-1; possibly TRBD2 for D (7 bases). This CDR3 comprises 17 residues. Deletions cut 0 bases from V and 10 bases from J, with 22 bases between. Germline values: CDR1 MRHNA, CDR2 SNTAGT. This CDR3 reads CASSDSLIGGPTGEQFF. The CDR3 DNA sequence: TGTGCCAGCAGTGACTCTCTCATCGGGGGGCCGACTGGGGAGCAGTTCTTC.